This T cell receptor beta chain was sequenced in a study of T cell repertoires in cytomegalovirus infection. Across the study: Use of recently identified HLA-C-restricted and well-studied HLA-B-restricted CMV epitopes was part of the study.

The CDR3 consists of 12 residues. V was pared by 6 bases and J by 3 bases, with 1 base of the junction left unmatched. This clonotype was detected only a few times. The antigen is unknown. Study results and limitations: Identification of carriers of CMV plus the relevant HLA was achieved through cumulative public TCR beta family frequency. The ex vivo response showed dominance by HLA-C-restricted CMV-specific TCR beta clonotypes.

TCRdb recomputed calls from the reads with MiXCR, one row per CDR3 protein. The data contain about 27,000 distinct CDR3 sequences, around 19% of them singletons. J is TRBJ2-7 and V is TRBV12-3 or TRBV12-4; 8 bases are shared with TRBD1. The sequence was collected from a human donor in good health (CMV status not recorded). Some clones in this sample may be carry-over from other donors' samples. The sequenced sample was CD8+ T cells from cultured PBMCs, obtained from culture after CMV antigen stimulation. CDR3 loop: CASRGTGYEQYF. The CDR3, as DNA: TGTGCCAGCAGGGGGACAGGCTACGAGCAGTACTTC.